Here is one T cell receptor beta chain with its context. The data belong to a study of control samples from healthy donors and cancer patients. Looked up from germline, CDR1 is MNHEY and CDR2 is SMNVEV (reference sequence). V lost 3 bases, J lost 3 bases, and 6 bases lay in between. The CDR3 loop spans 13 amino acids. Here immunoSEQ multiplex PCR was the method, and the copy in TCRdb shows in-frame clones only, minus some. The table includes roughly 190,000 clones, around 92% detected once. The sequenced sample was blood. This TCR was recovered from a woman aged 30 to 39 in good health. The chain couples TRBV27 to TRBJ2-1; unclear D gene. Here the CDR3 reads CASSLAVYNEQFF. The CDR3 region has the DNA TGTGCCAGCAGTTTGGCAGTCTACAATGAGCAGTTCTTC.